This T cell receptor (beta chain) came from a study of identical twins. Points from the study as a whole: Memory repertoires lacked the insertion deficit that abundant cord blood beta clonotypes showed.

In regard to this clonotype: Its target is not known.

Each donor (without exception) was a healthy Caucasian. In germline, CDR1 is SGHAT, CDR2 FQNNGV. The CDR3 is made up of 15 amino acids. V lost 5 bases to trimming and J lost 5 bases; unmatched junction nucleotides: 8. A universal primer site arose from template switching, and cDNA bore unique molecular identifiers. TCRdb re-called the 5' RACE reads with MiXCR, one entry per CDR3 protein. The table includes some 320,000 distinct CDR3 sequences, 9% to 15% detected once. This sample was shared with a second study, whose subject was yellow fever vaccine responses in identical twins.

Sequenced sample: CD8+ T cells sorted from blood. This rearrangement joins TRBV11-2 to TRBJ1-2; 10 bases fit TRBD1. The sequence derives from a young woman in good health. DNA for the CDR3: TGTGCCAGCAGCGCCGGGACAGGGGTTATATATGGCTACACCTTC. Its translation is CASSAGTGVIYGYTF.